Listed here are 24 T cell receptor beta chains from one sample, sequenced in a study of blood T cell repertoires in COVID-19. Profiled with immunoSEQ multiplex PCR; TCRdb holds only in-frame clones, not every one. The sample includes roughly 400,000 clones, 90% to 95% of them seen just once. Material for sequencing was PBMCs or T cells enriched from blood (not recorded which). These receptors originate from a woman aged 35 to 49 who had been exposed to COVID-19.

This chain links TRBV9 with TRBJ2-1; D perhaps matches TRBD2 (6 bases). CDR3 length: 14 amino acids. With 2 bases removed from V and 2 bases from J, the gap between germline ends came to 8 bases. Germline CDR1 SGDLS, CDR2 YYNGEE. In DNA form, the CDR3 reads TGTGCCAGCAGCGTCCGGGAGCCCTACAATGAGCAGTTCTTC. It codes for CASSVREPYNEQFF.

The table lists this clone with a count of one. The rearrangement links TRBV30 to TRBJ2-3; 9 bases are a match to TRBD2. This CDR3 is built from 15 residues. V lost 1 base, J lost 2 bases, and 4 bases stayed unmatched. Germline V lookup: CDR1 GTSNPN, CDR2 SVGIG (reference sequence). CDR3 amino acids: CAWSEAGGFTDTQYF. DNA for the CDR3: TGTGCCTGGAGTGAGGCGGGAGGGTTCACAGATACGCAGTATTTT.

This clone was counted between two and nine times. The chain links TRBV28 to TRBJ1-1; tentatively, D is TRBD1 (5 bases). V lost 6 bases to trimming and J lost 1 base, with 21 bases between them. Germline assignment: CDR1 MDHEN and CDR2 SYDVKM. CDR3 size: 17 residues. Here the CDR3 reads CASSSLSGYLSNTEAFF. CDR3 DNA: TGTGCCAGCAGCTCACTCTCAGGGTATCTCTCGAACACTGAAGCTTTCTTT.

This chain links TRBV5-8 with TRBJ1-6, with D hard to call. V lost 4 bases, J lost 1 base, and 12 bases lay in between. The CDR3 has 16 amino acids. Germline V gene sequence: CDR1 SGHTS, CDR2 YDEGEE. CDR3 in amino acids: CASSQKGGSYNSPLHF. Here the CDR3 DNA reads TGTGCCAGCAGCCAAAAGGGAGGATCCTATAATTCACCCCTCCACTTT.

In nucleotides, the CDR3 is TGTGCCTGCGTCCTGACAGGTTTCGGAGAAAAACTGTTTTTT. As protein: CACVLTGFGEKLFF. The chain joins TRBV30 to TRBJ1-4, with a possible D match to TRBD1 (6 bases). The germline V gene has CDR1 GTSNPN and CDR2 SVGIG (reference sequence). Trimming stripped 6 bases from V and 8 bases from J, with 19 bases between. CDR3 length: 14 residues.

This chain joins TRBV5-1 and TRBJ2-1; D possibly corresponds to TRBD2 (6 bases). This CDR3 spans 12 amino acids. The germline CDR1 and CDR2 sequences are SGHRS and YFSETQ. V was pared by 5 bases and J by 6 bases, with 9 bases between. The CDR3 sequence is CASSWDFNEQFF. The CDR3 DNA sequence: TGCGCCAGCAGTTGGGACTTCAATGAGCAGTTCTTC.

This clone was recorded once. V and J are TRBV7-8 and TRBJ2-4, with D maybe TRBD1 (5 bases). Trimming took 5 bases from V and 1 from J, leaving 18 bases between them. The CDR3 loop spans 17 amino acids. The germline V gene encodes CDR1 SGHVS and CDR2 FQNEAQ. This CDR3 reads CASSQSSGYGAKNIQYF. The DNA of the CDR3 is TGTGCCAGCAGCCAAAGCTCAGGGTATGGCGCCAAAAACATTCAGTACTTC.

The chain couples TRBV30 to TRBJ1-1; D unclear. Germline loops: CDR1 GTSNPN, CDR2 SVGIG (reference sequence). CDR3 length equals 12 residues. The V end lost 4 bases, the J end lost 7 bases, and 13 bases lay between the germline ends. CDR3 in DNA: TGTGCCTGGATTATTGGGCTCGGTGAAGCTTTCTTT. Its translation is CAWIIGLGEAFF.

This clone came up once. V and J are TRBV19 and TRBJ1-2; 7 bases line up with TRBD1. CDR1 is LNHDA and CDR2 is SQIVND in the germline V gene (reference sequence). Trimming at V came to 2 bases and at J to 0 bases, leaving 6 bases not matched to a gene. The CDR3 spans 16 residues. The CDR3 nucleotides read TGTGCCAGTAGTATATTCGGCAGGGGGGCTAACTATGGCTACACCTTC. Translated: CASSIFGRGANYGYTF.

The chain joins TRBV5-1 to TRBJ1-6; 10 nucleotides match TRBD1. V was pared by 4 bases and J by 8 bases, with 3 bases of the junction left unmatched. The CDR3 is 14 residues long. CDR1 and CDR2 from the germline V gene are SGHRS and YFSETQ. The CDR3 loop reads CASSPGQGYSPLHF. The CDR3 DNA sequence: TGCGCCAGCAGCCCGGGACAGGGGTATTCACCCCTCCACTTT.

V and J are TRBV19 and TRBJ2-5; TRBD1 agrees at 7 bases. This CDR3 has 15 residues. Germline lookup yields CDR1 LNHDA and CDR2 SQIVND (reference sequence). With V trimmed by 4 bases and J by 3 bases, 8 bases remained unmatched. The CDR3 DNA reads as TGTGCCAGTAGTACCCTACAGGGGAAGAAAGAGACCCAGTACTTC. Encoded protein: CASSTLQGKKETQYF.

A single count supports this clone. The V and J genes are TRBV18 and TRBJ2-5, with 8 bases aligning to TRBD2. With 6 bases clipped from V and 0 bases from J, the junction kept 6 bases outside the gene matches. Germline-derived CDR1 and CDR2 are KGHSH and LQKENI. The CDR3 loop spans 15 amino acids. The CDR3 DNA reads TGTGCCAGCTCTCCCCTTAGCGGGGACCAAGAGACCCAGTACTTC. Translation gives CASSPLSGDQETQYF.

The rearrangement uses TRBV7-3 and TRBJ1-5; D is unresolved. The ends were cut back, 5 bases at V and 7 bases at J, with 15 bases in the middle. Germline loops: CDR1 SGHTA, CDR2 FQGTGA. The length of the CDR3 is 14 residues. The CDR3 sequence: CASSPFPGVQPQHF. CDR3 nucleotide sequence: TGTGCCAGCAGCCCCTTTCCGGGAGTGCAGCCCCAGCATTTT. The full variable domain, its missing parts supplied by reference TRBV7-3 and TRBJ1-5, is GAGVSQTPSNKVTEKGKYVELRCDPISGHTALYWYRQSLGQGPEFLIYFQGTGAADDSGLPNDRFFAVRPEGSVSTLKIQRTERGDSAVYLCASSPFPGVQPQHFGDGTRLSIL.

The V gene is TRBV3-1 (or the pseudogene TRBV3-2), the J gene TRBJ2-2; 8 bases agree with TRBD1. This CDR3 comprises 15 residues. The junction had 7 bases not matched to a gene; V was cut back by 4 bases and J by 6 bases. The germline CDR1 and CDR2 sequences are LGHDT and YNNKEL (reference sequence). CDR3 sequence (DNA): TGTGCCAGCAGCCCCCCCGGACAGGGCGCCGGGGAGCTGTTTTTT. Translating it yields CASSPPGQGAGELFF.

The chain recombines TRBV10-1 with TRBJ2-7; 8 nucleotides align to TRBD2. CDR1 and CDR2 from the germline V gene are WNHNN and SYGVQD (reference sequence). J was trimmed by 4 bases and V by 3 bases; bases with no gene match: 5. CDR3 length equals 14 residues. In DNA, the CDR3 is TGCGCCAGCAGTGACCCGGGAGGGCCTTACGAGCAGTACTTC. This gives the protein CASSDPGGPYEQYF.

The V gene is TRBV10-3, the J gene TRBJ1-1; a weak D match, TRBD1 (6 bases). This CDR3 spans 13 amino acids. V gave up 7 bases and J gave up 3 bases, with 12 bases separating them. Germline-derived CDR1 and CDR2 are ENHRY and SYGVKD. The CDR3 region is CAINRAWDTEAFF. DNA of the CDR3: TGTGCCATCAACAGGGCTTGGGACACTGAAGCTTTCTTT.

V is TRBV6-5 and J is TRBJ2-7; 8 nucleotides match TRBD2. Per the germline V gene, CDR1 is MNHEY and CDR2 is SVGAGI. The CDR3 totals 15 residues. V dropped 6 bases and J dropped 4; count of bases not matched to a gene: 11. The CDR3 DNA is TGTGCCAGCAGCCAAGCCGGGAGGGGTACGTACGAGCAGTACTTC. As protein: CASSQAGRGTYEQYF.

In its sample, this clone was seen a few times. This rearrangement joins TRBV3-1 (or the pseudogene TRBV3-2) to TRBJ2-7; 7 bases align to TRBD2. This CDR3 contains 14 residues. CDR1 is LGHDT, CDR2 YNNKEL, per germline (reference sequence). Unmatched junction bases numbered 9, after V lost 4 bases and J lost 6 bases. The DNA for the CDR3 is TGTGCCAGCAGCCGTAGCGGGCTGGTACTCGAGCAGTACTTC. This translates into CASSRSGLVLEQYF.

CDR3 in amino acids: CASNHRGTNYGYTF. Here the CDR3 DNA reads TGTGCCAGCAACCACAGGGGGACTAACTATGGCTACACCTTC. The rearrangement uses TRBV6-5 and TRBJ1-2; 8 bases fit TRBD1. The CDR3 consists of 14 residues. Germline CDR1 MNHEY, CDR2 SVGAGI. Losses at the gene ends were 7 bases for V and 0 bases for J; bases not matched to a gene: 4.

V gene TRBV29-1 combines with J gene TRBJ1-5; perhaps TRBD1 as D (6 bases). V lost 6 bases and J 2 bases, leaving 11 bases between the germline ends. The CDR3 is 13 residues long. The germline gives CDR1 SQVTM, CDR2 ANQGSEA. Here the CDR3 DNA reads TGCAGCGTACGACAGGACGGCAATCAGCCCCAGCATTTT. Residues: CSVRQDGNQPQHF.

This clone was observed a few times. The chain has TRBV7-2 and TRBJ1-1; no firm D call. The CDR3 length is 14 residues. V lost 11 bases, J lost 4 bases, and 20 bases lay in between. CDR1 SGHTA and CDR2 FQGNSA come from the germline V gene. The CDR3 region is CASLGRAGSTEAFF. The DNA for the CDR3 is TGTGCCTCCCTGGGCCGGGCGGGGAGCACTGAAGCTTTCTTT.

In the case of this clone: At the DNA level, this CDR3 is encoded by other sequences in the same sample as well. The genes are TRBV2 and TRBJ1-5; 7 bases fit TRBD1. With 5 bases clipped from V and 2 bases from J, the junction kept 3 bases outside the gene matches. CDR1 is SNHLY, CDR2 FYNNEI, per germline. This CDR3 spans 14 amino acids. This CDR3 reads CASSRQGGNQPQHF. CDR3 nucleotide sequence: TGTGCCAGCAGTCGACAGGGTGGCAATCAGCCCCAGCATTTT.

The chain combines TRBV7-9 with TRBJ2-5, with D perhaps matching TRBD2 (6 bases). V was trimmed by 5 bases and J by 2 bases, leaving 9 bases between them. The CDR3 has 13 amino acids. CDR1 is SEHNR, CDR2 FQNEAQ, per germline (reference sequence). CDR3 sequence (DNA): TGTGCCAGCAGCCTGACTAGACAAGAGACCCAGTACTTC. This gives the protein CASSLTRQETQYF.

The CDR3 region has the DNA TGTGCCATCAGTGAGAGACAGCTGAACTATGGCTACACCTTC. It specifies CAISERQLNYGYTF. J is TRBJ1-2 and V is TRBV10-3; maybe TRBD1 (5 bases). V dropped 2 bases and J dropped 2 bases, with 9 bases sitting between them. The V gene's germline CDR1 is ENHRY and CDR2 SYGVKD. The CDR3 spans 14 residues.